These 11 T cell receptor beta chains originate from one sample sequenced in a study of human T cells and chemical hapten exposure. TCRdb reprocessed the RACE reads via MiXCR and lists one record per CDR3 protein. The table shows around 260,000 distinct CDR3 sequences, with around 9.3% occurring only once. Time point meaning: pre-sensitization, week 0. The treatment is: therapeutic diphenylcyclopropenone sensitization with weekly scalp DPC. Here the sequenced sample was whole blood, taken in connection with sensitization to the hapten diphenylcyclopropenone (DPC). The source of these receptors is a woman between 40 and 50 years old with alopecia areata. Some clones in this sample may be carry-over from other donors' samples.

In its sample, this clonotype was seen a few times. J is TRBJ1-5 and V is TRBV20-1, with TRBD1 identical over 7 bases. Germline values: CDR1 DFQATT, CDR2 SNEGSKA (reference sequence). The CDR3 runs 14 residues. J was trimmed by 3 bases and V by 1 base; bases with no gene match: 3. The DNA for the CDR3 is TGCAGTGCTAGAGTACAGGGGTCCAATCAGCCCCAGCATTTT. This encodes CSARVQGSNQPQHF.

This clonotype was found many times. The chain couples TRBV11-2 to TRBJ2-5; D ambiguous. Germline lookup yields CDR1 SGHAT and CDR2 FQNNGV. The CDR3 runs to 12 residues. V was trimmed by 5 bases and J by 3 bases, leaving 7 bases between them. The CDR3 DNA reads as TGTGCCAGCAGCACATGGGAAGAGACCCAGTACTTC. It specifies CASSTWEETQYF.

This clonotype was detected a few times. The V and J genes are TRBV20-1 and TRBJ1-2; maybe TRBD1 (5 bases). The CDR3 spans 11 residues. Germline V gives CDR1 DFQATT, CDR2 SNEGSKA (reference sequence). The V end lost 6 bases, the J end lost 12 bases, and 17 bases lay between the germline ends. The CDR3 DNA reads TGCAGTGCCCCAAGGGGCAGTGCGAACACCTTC. Residues: CSAPRGSANTF.

In this sample, this clonotype turned up a few times. The J gene is TRBJ1-1, the V gene TRBV18, with TRBD1 as a possible D gene (6 bases). The germline V gene has CDR1 KGHSH and CDR2 LQKENI. Trimming took 8 bases from V and 1 from J, leaving 11 bases between them. The CDR3 runs 13 residues. DNA of the CDR3: TGTGCCAGCCGGGGGCCGGGGAACACTGAAGCTTTCTTT. Protein: CASRGPGNTEAFF.

This clonotype turned up a few times. The rearrangement joins TRBV12-3 or TRBV12-4 to TRBJ1-5; no clear D gene. The CDR3 runs to 13 residues. V lost 6 bases and J 8 bases, leaving 14 bases between the germline ends. CDR3 sequence: CASSPAYVKPQHF. The CDR3 DNA follows: TGTGCCAGCAGCCCGGCCTACGTCAAGCCCCAGCATTTT.

This clonotype was seen many times. The chain is built from TRBV4-1 and TRBJ1-5; 9 nucleotides agree with TRBD1. V shed 2 bases, J shed 8 bases, and the junction held 7 bases outside the gene matches. Looked up from germline, CDR1 is MGHRA and CDR2 is YSYEKL. The CDR3 spans 15 residues. The CDR3 reads CASSQHPQGAEPQHF. The CDR3 nucleotides are TGCGCCAGCAGCCAACATCCACAGGGGGCAGAGCCCCAGCATTTT.

This clonotype was seen a handful of times. The chain joins TRBV6-6 to TRBJ1-6; a possible D gene is TRBD1 (6 bases). V dropped 5 bases and J dropped 5 bases, with 13 bases sitting between them. Looked up from germline, CDR1 is MNHNY and CDR2 is SVGAGI (reference sequence). This CDR3 contains 15 residues. The CDR3 reads CASSRGTQNNSPLHF. The CDR3 DNA reads as TGTGCCAGCAGTAGGGGGACACAAAATAATTCACCCCTCCACTTT.

This clonotype turned up a few times. The chain recombines TRBV28 with TRBJ2-7, with 11 positions matching TRBD2. There are 16 residues in the CDR3. V was pared by 2 bases and J by 6 bases, with 9 bases of the junction left unmatched. Per germline, CDR1 MDHEN and CDR2 SYDVKM. CDR3 sequence: CASSLHFGLAGGEQYF. As DNA, the CDR3 is TGTGCCAGCAGTTTACATTTCGGGCTAGCGGGAGGCGAGCAGTACTTC.

The chain couples TRBV12-3 or TRBV12-4 to TRBJ2-1; 9 nucleotides align to TRBD2. This CDR3 comprises 19 residues. V shed 1 base, J shed 1 base, and the junction held 11 bases outside the gene matches. This chain's CDR3 is CASSLVSYSGSGSYNEQFF. For the CDR3, the DNA is TGTGCCAGCAGTTTAGTTTCTTATAGCGGGAGTGGTTCCTACAATGAGCAGTTCTTC.

This clonotype was recorded a few times. The chain carries TRBV6-1 and TRBJ2-3; 7 nucleotides align to TRBD2. The CDR3 is 17 residues long. The junction had 13 bases not matched to a gene; V was cut back by 5 bases and J by 2 bases. Germline values: CDR1 MNHNS, CDR2 SASEGT. The CDR3 DNA reads as TGTGCCAGCAGTCCAACTCGCAGCGGGATAGTCACAGATACGCAGTATTTT. As protein: CASSPTRSGIVTDTQYF.

This clonotype has a count of ten or more. The chain uses TRBV28 and TRBJ2-5, with D perhaps matching TRBD1 (6 bases). With 4 bases removed from V and 6 bases from J, the gap between germline ends came to 12 bases. CDR1 MDHEN and CDR2 SYDVKM come from the germline V gene. CDR3 length: 13 residues. CDR3 DNA: TGTGCCAGCAGTTCCGGGACACTTCAGACCCAGTACTTC. This codes for CASSSGTLQTQYF.